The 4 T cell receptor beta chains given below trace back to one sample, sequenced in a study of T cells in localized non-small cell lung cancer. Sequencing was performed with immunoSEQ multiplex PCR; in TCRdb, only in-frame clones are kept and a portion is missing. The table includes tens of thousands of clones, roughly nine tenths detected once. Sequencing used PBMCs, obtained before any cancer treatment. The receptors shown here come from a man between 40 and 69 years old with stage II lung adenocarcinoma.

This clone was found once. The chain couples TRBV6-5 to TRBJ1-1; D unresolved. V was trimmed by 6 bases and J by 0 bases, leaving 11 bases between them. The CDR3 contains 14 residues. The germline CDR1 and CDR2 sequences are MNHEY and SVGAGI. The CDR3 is CASSPDTMNTEAFF. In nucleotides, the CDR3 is TGTGCCAGCAGCCCAGACACTATGAACACTGAAGCTTTCTTT.

The CDR3 nucleotides read TGTGCCAGCAGCGTGGCCCCGGGACAACCCACTGAAGCTTTCTTT. Translated: CASSVAPGQPTEAFF. This sequence joins TRBV9 and TRBJ1-1, with a weak D call TRBD1 (6 bases). CDR3 size: 15 residues. Trimming took 2 bases from V and 4 from J, leaving 15 bases between them. Germline V lookup: CDR1 SGDLS, CDR2 YYNGEE.

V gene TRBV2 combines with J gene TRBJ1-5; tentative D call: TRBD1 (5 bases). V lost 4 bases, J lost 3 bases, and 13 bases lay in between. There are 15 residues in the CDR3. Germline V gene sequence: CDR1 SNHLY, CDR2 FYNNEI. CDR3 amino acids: CASSAQGPTNQPQHF. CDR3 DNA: TGTGCCAGCAGTGCCCAGGGACCCACCAATCAGCCCCAGCATTTT.

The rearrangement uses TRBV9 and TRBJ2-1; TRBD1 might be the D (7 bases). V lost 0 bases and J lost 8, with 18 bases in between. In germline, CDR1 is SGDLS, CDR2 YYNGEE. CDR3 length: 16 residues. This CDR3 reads CASSVEGAGPTDEQFF. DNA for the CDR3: TGTGCCAGCAGCGTAGAGGGGGCGGGACCAACAGATGAGCAGTTCTTC. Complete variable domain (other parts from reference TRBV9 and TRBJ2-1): DSGVTQTPKHLITATGQRVTLRCSPRSGDLSVYWYQQSLDQGLQFLIQYYNGEERAKGNILERFSAQQFPDLHSELNLSSLELGDSALYFCASSVEGAGPTDEQFFGPGTRLTVL.